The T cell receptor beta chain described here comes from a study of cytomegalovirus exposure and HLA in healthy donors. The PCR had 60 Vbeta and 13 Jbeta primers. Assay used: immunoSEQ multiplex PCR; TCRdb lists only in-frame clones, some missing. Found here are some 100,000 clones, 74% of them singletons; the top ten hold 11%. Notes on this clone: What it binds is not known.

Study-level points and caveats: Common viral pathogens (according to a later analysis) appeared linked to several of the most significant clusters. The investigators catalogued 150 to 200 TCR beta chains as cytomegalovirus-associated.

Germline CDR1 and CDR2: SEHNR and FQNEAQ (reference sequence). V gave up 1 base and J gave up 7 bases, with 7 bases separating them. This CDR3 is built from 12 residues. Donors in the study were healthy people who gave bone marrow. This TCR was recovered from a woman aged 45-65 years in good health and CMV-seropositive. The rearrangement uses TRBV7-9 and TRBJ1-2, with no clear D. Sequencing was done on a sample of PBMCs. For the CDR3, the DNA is TGTGCCAGCAGCTTAGATATCCCTGGCTACACCTTC. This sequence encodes CASSLDIPGYTF.